This paragraph covers one TCR beta chain sequence. No antigen is known for it. The input lacks base qualities; no much larger clone sits a single base away. These data originate in a study of T cell responses to AZD1222 COVID-19 vaccine (dated by TCRdb to the early 2020s). For the study in its entirety: AZD1222 recipients given second doses at about 4 weeks or at about 12 weeks were pooled, since spike-specific TCR depth and breadth were not found to differ between the two schedules. TCR sequencing was performed for approximately 240 trial participants, of whom about 200 were given two doses of AZD1222 and roughly 25 were given two doses of MenACWY control vaccine. Trial participants were enrolled by age into 18-55, 56-69 and 70-plus year subgroups, with around 150, 28 and 57 TCR-sequenced participants respectively. What the authors observed across the whole study: Vaccine-associated CD4 TCRs spanned the whole spike protein, with dominant responses in regions 160-218 and 743-854. Conclusions about previously exposed vaccinees were limited because only six AZD1222 recipients were SARS-CoV-2 seropositive at baseline. Most participants were white British and females outnumbered males, and the authors suggested that clonal diversity may have been underestimated. Reportedly, close to half of the unique spike-specific TCRs recognized epitopes lying outside the regions that are mutated in the B.1.351 and B.1.1.7 variants. A significant rise in spike-specific TCR breadth and depth was observed after two AZD1222 doses relative to day 0 and relative to MenACWY recipients. In the small 56-69-year group, the increase in depth fell short of significance, most likely because of low power. Because no samples from the day 14 peak response were available, repertoires could be characterized only after the peak T cell response.

The CDR3 regions of human TCRbeta chains were analyzed by immunosequencing. The paper's processing steps were these. Repertoire TCRs were checked for matches against a reference library of SARS-CoV-2-specific TCRs that had been generated using the MIRA antigen-specificity platform. Breadth was defined as the fraction of unique TCRs that were SARS-CoV-2-associated. Depth was defined as the fraction of total T cells that were SARS-CoV-2-associated. Using the MIRA data, each spike-specific TCR was assigned both to the spike region to which the TCR was reactive and to a CD4 or CD8 class. Log10-transformed breadth and depth values were compared by one-way ANOVA with Sidak's multiple comparisons tests. The table was pulled from immuneACCESS by TCRdb, which kept in-frame rearrangements only. Such tables lose some clones; where checked, under half of the loss comes from unresolved V genes, and the rest has no known cause. That table gives V, J and clone size, and the DNA gave D and trimming. Present in this sample are fewer than 85,000 clones, more than 75% of which were seen just once. In total, the top ten clones hold about 4.3% of the sample.

The time point label for this specimen denotes: baseline before first vaccination. The vaccinee samples were drawn from two UK trials, COV001 and COV002, one of which was a single-blind randomized controlled phase 2/3 trial testing AZD1222 (ChAdOx1 nCoV-19) in healthy adults. For TCRbeta chain sequencing, PBMC samples from trial participants were taken at day 0 and at day 28 after the second dose. The sequenced sample was peripheral blood, obtained on day 0 of AZD1222 vaccination. The sequence derives from an adult in good health.

The encoded CDR3 is CASSLGQTANTEAFF. The nucleotide sequence reads as follows: TGTGCCAGCAGCTTGGGCCAAACAGCGAACACTGAAGCTTTCTTT. The rearranged segments are TRBV7-9 and TRBJ1-1; the D gene is not confidently resolved. The trim is 3 bases for V and 1 base for J, with a gap of 12 bases between the germline ends. The CDR3, cysteine through phenylalanine, is 15 amino acids long. Only CDR3 DNA remains: 45 bases, in frame from the first base. Via the germline V gene (reference sequence), CDR1 is SEHNR and CDR2 FQNEAQ. With all but the CDR3 taken from the reference TRBV7-9 and TRBJ1-1 genes, the full variable domain is: DTGVSQNPRHKITKRGQNVTFRCDPISEHNRLYWYRQTLGQGPEFLTYFQNEAQLEKSRLLSDRFSAERPKGSFSTLEIQRTEQGDSAMYLCASSLGQTANTEAFFGQGTRLTVV.